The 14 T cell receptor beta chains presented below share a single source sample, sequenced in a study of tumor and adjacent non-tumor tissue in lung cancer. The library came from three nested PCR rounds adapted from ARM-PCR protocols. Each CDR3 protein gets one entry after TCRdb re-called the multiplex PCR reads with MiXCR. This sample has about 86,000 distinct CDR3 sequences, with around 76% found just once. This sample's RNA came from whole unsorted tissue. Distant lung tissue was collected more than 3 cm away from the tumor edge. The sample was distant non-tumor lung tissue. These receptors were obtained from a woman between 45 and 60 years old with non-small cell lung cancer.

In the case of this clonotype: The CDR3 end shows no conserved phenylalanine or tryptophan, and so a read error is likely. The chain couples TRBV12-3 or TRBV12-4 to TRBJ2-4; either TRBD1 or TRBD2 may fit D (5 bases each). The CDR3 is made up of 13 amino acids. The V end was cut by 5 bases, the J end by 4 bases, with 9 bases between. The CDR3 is CASSLGGKNIQYL. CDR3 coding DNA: TGTGCCAGCAGTCTTGGGGGTAAAAACATTCAGTACTTA.

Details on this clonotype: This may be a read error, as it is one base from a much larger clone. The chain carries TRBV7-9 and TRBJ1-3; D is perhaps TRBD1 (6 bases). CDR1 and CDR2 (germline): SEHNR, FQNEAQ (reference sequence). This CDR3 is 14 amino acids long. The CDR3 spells CVSSSDSSGNTIYF. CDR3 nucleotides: TGTGTCAGCAGCTCGGACAGCTCTGGAAACACCATATATTTT.

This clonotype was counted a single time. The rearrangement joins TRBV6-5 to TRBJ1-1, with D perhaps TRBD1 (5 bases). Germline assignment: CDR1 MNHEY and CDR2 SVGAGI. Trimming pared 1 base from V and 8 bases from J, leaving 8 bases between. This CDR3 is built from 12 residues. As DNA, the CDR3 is TGTGCCAGCAGTTACTGGGGCACCGAAGCTTTCTTT. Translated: CASSYWGTEAFF.

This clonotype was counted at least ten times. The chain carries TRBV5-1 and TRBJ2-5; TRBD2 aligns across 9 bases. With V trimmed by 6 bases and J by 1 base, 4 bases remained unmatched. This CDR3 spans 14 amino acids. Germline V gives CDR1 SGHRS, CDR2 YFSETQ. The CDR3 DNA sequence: TGCGCCAGCAAGGCTAGCGGGACCCAAGAGACCCAGTACTTC. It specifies CASKASGTQETQYF.

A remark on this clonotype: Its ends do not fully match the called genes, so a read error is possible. As DNA, the CDR3 is TGTGACAGCAGCTCAGACTGGTACAATGAGCAGTTCTTC. This encodes CDSSSDWYNEQFF. The gene calls are TRBV6-2 or TRBV6-3 and TRBJ2-1; D gene unclear. The CDR3 spans 13 residues. CDR1 is MNHEY, CDR2 SVGEGT, per germline.

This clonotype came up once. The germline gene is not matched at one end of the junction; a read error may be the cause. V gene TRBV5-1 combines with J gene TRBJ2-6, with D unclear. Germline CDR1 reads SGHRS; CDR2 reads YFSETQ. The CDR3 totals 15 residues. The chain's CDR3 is CASSLDGSGTNVLTF. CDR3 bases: TGCGCCAGCAGCTTGGATGGGTCTGGGACCAACGTCCTGACTTTC.

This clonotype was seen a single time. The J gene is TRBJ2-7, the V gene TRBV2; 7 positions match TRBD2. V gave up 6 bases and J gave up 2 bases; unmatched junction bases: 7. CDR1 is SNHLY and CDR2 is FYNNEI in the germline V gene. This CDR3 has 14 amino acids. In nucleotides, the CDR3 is TGTGCCAGCAGGTCTCCCGGGACTACCTACGAGCAGTACTTC. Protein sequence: CASRSPGTTYEQYF. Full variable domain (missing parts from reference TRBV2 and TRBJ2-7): EPEVTQTPSHQVTQMGQEVILRCVPISNHLYFYWYRQILGQKVEFLVSFYNNEISEKSEIFDDQFSVERPDGSNFTLKIRSTKLEDSAMYFCASRSPGTTYEQYFGPGTRLTVT.

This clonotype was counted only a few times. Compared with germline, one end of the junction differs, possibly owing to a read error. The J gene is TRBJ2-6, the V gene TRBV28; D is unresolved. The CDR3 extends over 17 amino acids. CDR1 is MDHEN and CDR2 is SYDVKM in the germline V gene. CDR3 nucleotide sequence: TGTGCCAGCAGTTTGGGCTCCCCACTCTCTGGGGTCAACGTCCTGACTTTC. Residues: CASSLGSPLSGVNVLTF.

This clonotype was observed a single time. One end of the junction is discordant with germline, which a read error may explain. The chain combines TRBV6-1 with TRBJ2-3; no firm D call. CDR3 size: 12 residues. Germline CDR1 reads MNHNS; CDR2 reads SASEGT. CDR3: CANSVMGDTQYF. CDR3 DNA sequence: TGTGCCAACAGTGTAATGGGGGATACGCAGTATTTT.

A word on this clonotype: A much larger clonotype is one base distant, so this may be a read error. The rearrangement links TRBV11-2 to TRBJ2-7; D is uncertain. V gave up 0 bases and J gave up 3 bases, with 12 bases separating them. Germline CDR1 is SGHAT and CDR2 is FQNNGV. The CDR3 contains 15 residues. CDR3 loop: CASSLDPIGYYEQYF. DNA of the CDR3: TGTGCCAGCAGCTTAGATCCTATCGGCTACTACGAGCAGTACTTC.

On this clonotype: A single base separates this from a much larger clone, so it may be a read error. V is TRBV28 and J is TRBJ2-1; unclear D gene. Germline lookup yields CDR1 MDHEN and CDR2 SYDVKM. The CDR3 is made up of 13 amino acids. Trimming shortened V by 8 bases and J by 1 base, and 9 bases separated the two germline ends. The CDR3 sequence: CASSLRSYNEQFF. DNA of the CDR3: TGTGCCAGCTCGCTGAGGTCCTACAATGAGCAGTTCTTC.

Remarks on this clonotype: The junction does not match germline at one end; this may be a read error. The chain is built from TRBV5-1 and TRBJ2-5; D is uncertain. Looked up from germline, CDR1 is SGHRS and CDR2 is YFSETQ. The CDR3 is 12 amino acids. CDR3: CASSLRQGTQYF. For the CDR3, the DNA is TGCGCCAGCAGTTTGAGACAAGGGACCCAGTACTTC.

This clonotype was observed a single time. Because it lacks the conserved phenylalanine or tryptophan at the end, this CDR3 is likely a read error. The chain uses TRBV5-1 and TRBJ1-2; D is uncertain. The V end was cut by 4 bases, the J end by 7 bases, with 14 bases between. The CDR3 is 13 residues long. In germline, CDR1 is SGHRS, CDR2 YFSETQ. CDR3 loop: CASSPDDTAGYTI. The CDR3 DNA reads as TGCGCCAGCAGCCCGGATGATACCGCTGGCTACACCATC.

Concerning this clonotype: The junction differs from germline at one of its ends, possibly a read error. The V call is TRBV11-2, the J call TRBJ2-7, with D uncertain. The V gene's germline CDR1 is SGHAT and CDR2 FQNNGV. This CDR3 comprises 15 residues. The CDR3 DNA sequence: TGTGTCAGCAGTGCGGACCAGGTCACCTATTATGAGCAGTACTTC. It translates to CVSSADQVTYYEQYF.